This entry features one TCR beta chain sequence. Its antigen is still unknown. No clone much larger than this one lies a single base away; base qualities are absent. Reading the label with the study, this specimen's time point is: 20 to 30 weeks on oral tofacitinib. What this sample's treatment or condition label stands for: oral pan-JAK inhibitor, 5-10 mg twice daily. From alopecia areata patients, peripheral blood was collected along with lesional scalp punch biopsies. PBMCs were separated by density centrifugation and stained for CD3, CD4 and CD8, after which CD4+ and CD8+ T cells were sorted on a FACSAria. These data originate in a study of CD8+ T cells in alopecia areata (dated 2018 in TCRdb). With respect to the entire study: The treated patients took part in an open-label pilot trial in which moderate-to-severe alopecia areata was treated with oral tofacitinib at 5 to 10 mg twice daily. Tofacitinib was administered for 6 to 18 months, and 6 months of follow-up off drug were then conducted to assess delayed response and recurrence. RNA was obtained with the PAXgene miRNA kit for fixed scalp, the miRNeasy kit for PBMCs, and the RNeasy kit for mouse skin. TCRbeta CDR3 regions were amplified by immunoSEQ multiplex PCR using 35 Vbeta forward and 13 Jbeta reverse primers. Scalp clonality was compared among normal scalp (n=4), patchy alopecia areata scalp (n=8), and alopecia totalis/universalis scalp (n=8). Biopsies were taken from tofacitinib-treated patients at baseline and at 4 and 24 weeks of treatment, and a later scalp biopsy was taken in several of the tofacitinib-treated patients. For the treated patients, the SALT score, which quantifies what percentage of scalp surface area is affected, served as the measure of disease severity. High-throughput TCRbeta sequencing was used to examine T cell clonal expansion in alopecia areata in both the C3H/HeJ mouse model and human patients. On the human side, TCRbeta sequencing was run on scalp tissue and on sorted CD4+ and CD8+ peripheral blood T cells from healthy controls and from alopecia areata patients with either patchy or totalis/universalis disease. What the study reported, not specific to this receptor: Scalp clonality and the number of expanded CD8+ clones among the top 100 scalp clones were significantly decreased by tofacitinib. Because the treated cohort was small and had just a single nonresponder, larger studies are needed to establish links between baseline CD8+ expansion and response. Shared TCR sequences between patients were less evident than in mice, which may be partly attributable to HLA diversity in the patient population. Lesional scalp, especially in alopecia totalis/universalis, showed higher clonality and more expanded CD8+ clones than normal scalp, suggesting antigenic drive. During tofacitinib treatment, many expanded lesional clones remained in scalp and blood, and this persistence may partly explain relapse after treatment is stopped. Resident alphabeta T cells in normal human skin are also sequenced, complicating scalp TCR repertoire analysis, unlike mouse skin dominated by gammadelta T cells.

Libraries came from the immunoSEQ multiplex PCR assay. RNA was extracted from all samples and reverse transcribed into cDNA, which served as template for TCR sequencing. SuperScript III was used to make first-strand cDNA, primed with a 2:1 mix of oligo-dT and random hexamers. Amplification bias was assessed with a synthetic immune receptor repertoire, and residual bias was removed computationally. Turning to the authors' computational methods: Raw reads were preprocessed to remove errors, and CDR3 was defined by IMGT conventions from the conserved cysteine to phenylalanine. Clonality was computed as 1 minus the Shannon entropy, with the entropy normalized by log2 of the number of productive unique TCRs. Whether each scalp clone was CD4 or CD8 was inferred by checking scalp TCRbeta sequences against the CD4 and CD8 repertoires from sorted blood. The source is immuneACCESS, and TCRdb retained only in-frame sequences with V and J called. Part of the clones is not carried over; for the studies checked, unresolved V genes explain less than half of this, and the remainder is unexplained. From that table come the V and J calls and clone size; the DNA was used to work out D and trimming. This sample has about 180,000 clones in its table, and about 55% of those were observed once. The ten largest clones capture roughly 10% of the sample.

Per the germline V gene (reference sequence), SEHNR is the CDR1 and FQNEAQ is the CDR2. At the junction V is shortened by 0 bases and J by 4 bases, with 8 bases in between. The CDR3 goes from the cysteine to the phenylalanine over 14 residues. Only the CDR3 part of the read is kept: 42 bases, read in frame from the first base. The sequence derives from a human donor with alopecia areata. The chain is made from TRBV7-9 and TRBJ2-3, with the D gene not clear enough to name. The source was CD8+ T cells sorted from blood, collected at week 24, from a patient treated with tofacitinib. In nucleotide form, the sequence is TGTGCCAGCAGCTTAGCGCTAGAAGCAGATACGCAGTATTTT. It translates to CASSLALEADTQYF.